Below, 29 T cell receptor beta chains from the same sample are listed, as sequenced in a study of T-cell reconstitution after alpha-beta-depleted transplantation in children. Preparation of the TCRbeta library used unique molecular identifiers. TCRdb re-derived calls from the PCR reads in MiXCR, one entry per CDR3 protein. Counted here are approximately 650,000 distinct CDR3 sequences, roughly 14% occurring once; the ten biggest clones make up 0.79%. The sequencing here drew on PBMCs, taken before TCRalphabeta/CD19-depleted stem cell transplant. These receptors were taken from a girl aged 2-9 years with congenital amegakaryocytic thrombocytopenia, due to receive a stem cell transplant.

The genes are TRBV5-1 and TRBJ2-1; 8 positions agree with TRBD2. This CDR3 contains 16 residues. Looked up from germline, CDR1 is SGHRS and CDR2 is YFSETQ. The V and J ends lost 7 bases and 5 bases, in that order; junction bases with no gene match: 14. CDR3 sequence (DNA): TGCGCCAGCGGGGGACTAACGGGAGGGTCGGACAATGAGCAGTTCTTC. This translates into CASGGLTGGSDNEQFF.

This clonotype was counted at least ten times. This chain links TRBV12-3 or TRBV12-4 with TRBJ2-7, with 9 bases aligning to TRBD2. The CDR3 sequence is 17 residues long. The V and J ends lost 2 bases and 0 bases, in that order; junction bases with no gene match: 8. Written as DNA, the CDR3 is TGTGCCAGCAGTTTAACTACTGGACTAGCGCACTCCTACGAGCAGTACTTC. As protein: CASSLTTGLAHSYEQYF.

The table lists this clonotype with a few counts. The chain recombines TRBV20-1 with TRBJ2-5; D unclear. V lost 5 bases to trimming and J lost 5 bases, with 12 bases between them. This CDR3 spans 12 amino acids. Germline V gives CDR1 DFQATT, CDR2 SNEGSKA (reference sequence). In nucleotides, the CDR3 is TGCAGTGCTTTTAGGATGGGGGAGACCCAGTACTTC. This translates into CSAFRMGETQYF.

In its sample, this clonotype was seen many times. The chain carries TRBV7-9 and TRBJ2-6; D unclear. The germline V gene encodes CDR1 SEHNR and CDR2 FQNEAQ (reference sequence). This CDR3 comprises 14 residues. Trimming left V 3 bases short and J 3 bases short, with 6 bases between. The CDR3 region is CASSLSYGANVLTF. CDR3 coding DNA: TGTGCCAGCAGCTTGTCGTATGGGGCCAACGTCCTGACTTTC.

This clonotype has at least ten counts. The chain carries TRBV7-2 and TRBJ2-1, with 13 bases that match TRBD2. This CDR3 has 15 amino acids. V trimming: 10 bases; J trimming: 6 bases; junction bases outside the gene matches: 9. Germline CDR1 reads SGHTA; CDR2 reads FQGNSA. CDR3 region: CATSMGLAGINEQFF. The CDR3 nucleotides are TGTGCCACTTCGATGGGACTAGCGGGGATCAATGAGCAGTTCTTC.

This clonotype was seen more than once but under ten times. This chain uses TRBV7-9 with TRBJ1-4; 7 nucleotides line up with TRBD1. This CDR3 region has 13 residues. Germline loops: CDR1 SEHNR, CDR2 FQNEAQ (reference sequence). V lost 4 bases to trimming and J lost 5 bases; unmatched junction nucleotides: 1. The CDR3 here is CASSSTGNEKLFF. In nucleotides, the CDR3 is TGTGCCAGCAGCTCGACAGGGAATGAAAAACTGTTTTTT.

This clonotype was seen ten or more times. This chain links TRBV5-1 with TRBJ2-3; 8 nucleotides align to TRBD1. V shed 4 bases, J shed 4 bases, and the junction held 5 bases outside the gene matches. The CDR3 extends over 14 amino acids. Germline loops: CDR1 SGHRS, CDR2 YFSETQ. CDR3 sequence: CASSKGQGSDTQYF. The CDR3 region has the DNA TGCGCCAGCAGCAAAGGACAGGGTTCAGATACGCAGTATTTT.

This clonotype was recorded many times. The V gene is TRBV12-3 or TRBV12-4, the J gene TRBJ1-1; 10 nucleotides line up with TRBD1. Unmatched junction bases numbered 6, after V lost 7 bases and J lost 7 bases. This CDR3 region has 13 residues. The CDR3 DNA follows: TGTGCCAGCATCGACAGGGGGCTGAATGAAGCTTTCTTT. Protein sequence: CASIDRGLNEAFF.

This clonotype has at least ten counts. The chain links TRBV5-1 to TRBJ2-1; 8 bases are a match to TRBD2. The J segment lost 2 bases and the V segment lost 0 bases, leaving 4 bases of the junction unmatched. The length of the CDR3 is 16 residues. Germline values: CDR1 SGHRS, CDR2 YFSETQ. CDR3 in DNA: TGCGCCAGCAGCTTGGCCAGCGGGAGTGCCTACAATGAGCAGTTCTTC. Translating gives CASSLASGSAYNEQFF.

The rearrangement uses TRBV11-2 and TRBJ2-4; no firm D call. Germline CDR1 is SGHAT and CDR2 is FQNNGV. The CDR3 consists of 14 residues. The V end lost 5 bases, the J end lost 0 bases, and 8 bases lay between the germline ends. The CDR3 protein is CASSLAIAKNIQYF. The CDR3 bases are TGTGCCAGCAGCCTCGCTATAGCCAAAAACATTCAGTACTTC. The whole variable domain, remainder taken from reference TRBV11-2 and TRBJ2-4, is EAGVAQSPRYKIIEKRQSVAFWCNPISGHATLYWYQQILGQGPKLLIQFQNNGVVDDSQLPKDRFSAERLKGVDSTLKIQPAKLEDSAVYLCASSLAIAKNIQYFGAGTRLSVL.

This clonotype occurred a few times. J is TRBJ1-2 and V is TRBV27, with TRBD1 matching 7 bases. In germline, CDR1 is MNHEY, CDR2 SMNVEV (reference sequence). Losses at the gene ends were 7 bases for V and 1 base for J; bases not matched to a gene: 12. The CDR3 sequence is 16 residues long. CDR3 amino acids: CASKEAGTEFNYGYTF. The CDR3 coding sequence is TGTGCCAGCAAGGAAGCCGGGACAGAATTTAACTATGGCTACACCTTC.

This clonotype was detected ten times or more. The chain carries TRBV5-1 and TRBJ2-2; 14 bases map to TRBD2. This CDR3 is built from 16 residues. CDR1 is SGHRS, CDR2 YFSETQ, per germline. V lost 2 bases, J lost 7 bases, and 4 bases stayed unmatched. The DNA for the CDR3 is TGCGCCAGCAGCTTACCGGGACTAGCGGGAGTCGGGGAGCTGTTTTTT. Translation: CASSLPGLAGVGELFF. The full variable domain, in which reference TRBV5-1 and TRBJ2-2 provide the parts outside the CDR3, is KAGVTQTPRYLIKTRGQQVTLSCSPISGHRSVSWYQQTPGQGLQFLFEYFSETQRNKGNFPGRFSGRQFSNSRSEMNVSTLELGDSALYLCASSLPGLAGVGELFFGEGSRLTVL.

This clonotype has ten or more counts. The V call is TRBV12-3 or TRBV12-4, the J call TRBJ2-7; 7 bases fit TRBD2. The CDR3 is 14 residues long. Trimming took 7 bases from V and 4 from J; bases not matched to a gene: 10. CDR3 sequence (DNA): TGTGCCAGCATCCGGACTAGGCTCTTTTACGAGCAGTACTTC. Protein product: CASIRTRLFYEQYF.

The chain uses TRBV5-1 and TRBJ2-1, with D perhaps TRBD1 (6 bases). Trimming left V 0 bases short and J 4 bases short, with 11 bases between. The germline V gene has CDR1 SGHRS and CDR2 YFSETQ. The CDR3 sequence is 15 residues long. CDR3 protein: CASSLGQAEYNEQFF. The CDR3 DNA reads as TGCGCCAGCAGCTTGGGACAGGCGGAATACAATGAGCAGTTCTTC. The variable domain in full, with the rest retrieved from reference TRBV5-1 and TRBJ2-1, is KAGVTQTPRYLIKTRGQQVTLSCSPISGHRSVSWYQQTPGQGLQFLFEYFSETQRNKGNFPGRFSGRQFSNSRSEMNVSTLELGDSALYLCASSLGQAEYNEQFFGPGTRLTVL.

This clonotype was counted a few times. This chain connects TRBV11-2 to TRBJ2-1; D is undetermined. Germline CDR1 SGHAT, CDR2 FQNNGV. This CDR3 is 13 amino acids long. V lost 0 bases to trimming and J lost 7 bases, with 7 bases between them. This CDR3 is CASSLDHGNEQFF. CDR3 coding DNA: TGTGCCAGCAGCTTAGACCATGGGAATGAGCAGTTCTTC.

This clonotype occurred a few times. The V and J genes are TRBV7-9 and TRBJ2-1; TRBD2 is a possible D gene (5 bases). Germline values: CDR1 SEHNR, CDR2 FQNEAQ (reference sequence). CDR3 length: 12 residues. The V end lost 5 bases, the J end lost 13 bases, and 15 bases lay between the germline ends. The CDR3: CASSPIATLQFF. In nucleotides, the CDR3 is TGTGCCAGCAGCCCCATAGCGACGCTTCAGTTCTTC.

A word on this clonotype: A read error may produce the germline difference seen at one junction end. V is TRBV6-6 and J is TRBJ1-1, with 7 bases that match TRBD1. CDR1 is MNHNY, CDR2 SVGAGI, per germline (reference sequence). The CDR3 consists of 12 residues. The CDR3 reads CASSYSGTAARF. The CDR3 DNA reads as TGTGCCAGCAGTTATAGTGGGACAGCCGCTCGTTTT.

The J gene is TRBJ2-2, the V gene TRBV7-9, with D tentatively TRBD1 or TRBD2 (5 bases each). Trimming removed 6 bases from V and 1 base from J, with 15 bases in between. The CDR3 has 16 residues. Germline V lookup: CDR1 SEHNR, CDR2 FQNEAQ (reference sequence). The CDR3 coding sequence is TGTGCCAGCAGGTCCCGGGGCGGCCAGAACACCGGGGAGCTGTTTTTT. Translating it yields CASRSRGGQNTGELFF.

This clonotype was seen at least ten times. This chain connects TRBV20-1 to TRBJ2-3; 8 bases agree with TRBD2. The CDR3 is 14 residues long. Germline-derived CDR1 and CDR2 are DFQATT and SNEGSKA (reference sequence). With V trimmed by 3 bases and J by 5 bases, 7 bases remained unmatched. In nucleotides, the CDR3 is TGCAGTGCTAGGAGCGGGGGAGGAGTAGATACGCAGTATTTT. Translation gives CSARSGGGVDTQYF.

This clonotype occurred many times. This chain uses TRBV5-1 with TRBJ2-7, with 7 bases matching TRBD2. V lost 5 bases to trimming and J lost 2 bases; unmatched junction nucleotides: 10. This CDR3 is built from 15 residues. Germline CDR1 SGHRS, CDR2 YFSETQ. The CDR3 sequence: CASRIGGGNTYEQYF. For the CDR3, the DNA is TGCGCCAGCAGGATTGGGGGGGGAAACACCTACGAGCAGTACTTC.

The chain has TRBV5-1 and TRBJ2-5; D call uncertain. Germline loops: CDR1 SGHRS, CDR2 YFSETQ. CDR3 length: 15 residues. The V end lost 0 bases, the J end lost 4 bases, and 13 bases lay between the germline ends. CDR3 region: CASSLEQLEGETQYF. The CDR3 DNA reads as TGCGCCAGCAGCTTGGAACAGTTAGAAGGAGAGACCCAGTACTTC.

This clonotype was seen a handful of times. The V and J genes are TRBV24-1 and TRBJ1-5; maybe TRBD1 (5 bases). In germline, CDR1 is KGHDR, CDR2 SFDVKD. V dropped 4 bases and J dropped 6 bases, with 9 bases sitting between them. The CDR3 is 13 residues long. Here the CDR3 reads CATSELGTQPQHF. CDR3 bases: TGTGCCACCAGTGAACTTGGGACTCAGCCCCAGCATTTT.

Ten or more counts support this clonotype. The V and J genes are TRBV6-1 and TRBJ2-3; TRBD1 is a possible D gene (5 bases). Germline assignment: CDR1 MNHNS and CDR2 SASEGT. The CDR3 totals 14 residues. V lost 2 bases to trimming and J lost 5 bases, with 11 bases between them. The CDR3 DNA is TGTGCCAGCAGTGAACCAGTTAGGGGAGATACGCAGTATTTT. Translation gives CASSEPVRGDTQYF.

This clonotype was counted many times. CDR3 sequence reads: CASSLGLQGIYEQYF. DNA of the CDR3: TGCGCCAGCAGCTTGGGATTACAGGGGATCTACGAGCAGTACTTC. The rearrangement links TRBV5-1 to TRBJ2-7, with 7 bases matching TRBD1. V was pared by 0 bases and J by 3 bases, with 6 bases of the junction left unmatched. This CDR3 is built from 15 residues. Germline CDR1 SGHRS, CDR2 YFSETQ.

CDR3 nucleotide sequence: TGCAGTGCCGGCCCGACTGAAGAGACCCAGTACTTC. It yields the protein CSAGPTEETQYF. This rearrangement joins TRBV20-1 to TRBJ2-5; no firm D call. V shed 6 bases and J shed 3 bases, with 11 bases lying between them. This CDR3 is built from 12 residues. Germline V gives CDR1 DFQATT, CDR2 SNEGSKA (reference sequence).

The gene calls are TRBV12-3 or TRBV12-4 and TRBJ1-4; D not certain. CDR3 length: 13 amino acids. V was trimmed by 6 bases and J by 8 bases, leaving 13 bases between them. CDR3 residues: CASSLYNEEKLFF. The CDR3 nucleotides are TGTGCCAGCAGCCTATATAACGAGGAAAAACTGTTTTTT.

CDR3 loop: CSATLAGVYEQYF. In DNA form, the CDR3 reads TGCAGTGCTACACTAGCGGGAGTCTACGAGCAGTACTTC. The rearrangement uses TRBV20-1 and TRBJ2-7; 11 bases align to TRBD2. J gave up 3 bases and V 4 bases, and 2 bases lay outside the gene matches. This CDR3 is 13 amino acids long. Germline CDR1 reads DFQATT; CDR2 reads SNEGSKA (reference sequence).

This clonotype was seen repeatedly, ten times or more. The CDR3 region is CASSFGREGYGYTF. CDR3 DNA: TGCGCCAGCAGCTTTGGCAGGGAGGGCTATGGCTACACCTTC. The chain joins TRBV5-1 to TRBJ1-2; TRBD1 might be the D (5 bases). Trimming cost V 2 bases and J 4 bases, with 12 bases left between them. The CDR3 runs to 14 residues. Germline V gene lookup returns CDR1 SGHRS and CDR2 YFSETQ.

This clonotype turned up a few times. The V and J genes are TRBV18 and TRBJ2-1, with unresolved D. Trimming left V 5 bases short and J 4 bases short, with 18 bases between. In germline, CDR1 is KGHSH, CDR2 LQKENI. The CDR3 loop spans 16 amino acids. The CDR3 reads CASSSFSVTYYNEQFF. The CDR3, as DNA: TGTGCCAGCTCATCCTTCTCGGTTACTTATTACAATGAGCAGTTCTTC.